This TCR beta chain derives from a study of T and B cells in COVID-19 patients. BIOMED2 TRB-A/B primer pools were used in multiplex TRB PCR. MiXCR, applied by TCRdb to the multiplex PCR reads, yields one record per CDR3 protein. The data show 20,000 to 30,000 distinct CDR3 sequences, approximately 32% seen once. From blood, about 250-500 ng of genomic DNA served as TRB template. The sequencing input was blood. The TCR comes from a human donor who had recovered from COVID-19.

In DNA, the CDR3 is TGTGCCAGCAGTTACCACCGGGACGGACAAGAGACCCAGTACTTC. Protein sequence: CASSYHRDGQETQYF. This chain connects TRBV6-5 to TRBJ2-5, with D possibly being TRBD1 or TRBD2 (5 bases each). Germline V gene data show CDR1 as MNHEY and CDR2 as SVGAGI. V lost 2 bases and J 2 bases, leaving 12 bases between the germline ends. The length of the CDR3 is 15 residues.